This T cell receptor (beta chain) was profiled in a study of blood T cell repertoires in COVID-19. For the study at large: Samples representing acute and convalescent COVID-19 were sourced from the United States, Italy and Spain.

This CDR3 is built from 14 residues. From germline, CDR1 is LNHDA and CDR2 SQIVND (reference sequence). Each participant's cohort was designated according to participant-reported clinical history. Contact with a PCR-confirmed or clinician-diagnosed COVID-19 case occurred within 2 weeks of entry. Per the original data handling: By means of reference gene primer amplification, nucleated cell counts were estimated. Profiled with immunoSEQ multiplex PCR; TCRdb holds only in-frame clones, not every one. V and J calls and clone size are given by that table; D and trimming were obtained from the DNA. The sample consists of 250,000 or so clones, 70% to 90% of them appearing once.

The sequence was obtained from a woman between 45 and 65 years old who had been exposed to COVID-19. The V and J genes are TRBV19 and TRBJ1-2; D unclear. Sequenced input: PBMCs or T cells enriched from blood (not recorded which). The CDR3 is CASRRAAQNYGYTF. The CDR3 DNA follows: TGTGCTTCCCGGCGGGCAGCACAAAACTATGGCTACACCTTC.